The entry below describes one T cell receptor (beta chain). Its cognate antigen is unknown. The entry originates in a study of shared clonotypes between healthy human individuals. Study-wide results and caveats: The study generally estimated greater richness for naive than memory subsets. Only blood underwent sampling, and tissue repertoires likely differ.

CDR3 length equals 14 residues. Germline values: CDR1 SGHDT, CDR2 YYEEEE. Trimming stripped 2 bases from V and 4 bases from J, with 9 bases between. Method: immunoSEQ multiplex PCR; TCRdb's copy keeps in-frame clones and lacks some. The data contain approximately 1,500,000 clones, around 98% of them seen just once; the ten biggest clones take up roughly 0.45%. The receptor was isolated from a man aged 25-40 years in good health. This sequence joins TRBV5-6 and TRBJ2-2; D call uncertain. The sequenced sample was naive CD4+ T cells sorted from blood. Specified subset: CD45RA+ positively selected. Here the CDR3 DNA reads TGTGCCAGCAGCTTCGGACGTTCCACCGGGGAGCTGTTTTTT. Residues: CASSFGRSTGELFF. The entire variable domain, with the rest obtained from reference TRBV5-6 and TRBJ2-2, is as follows: DAGVTQSPTHLIKTRGQQVTLRCSPKSGHDTVSWYQQALGQGPQFIFQYYEEEERQRGNFPDRFSGHQFPNYSSELNVNALLLGDSALYLCASSFGRSTGELFFGEGSRLTVL.